Here is one T cell receptor beta chain with its context. The record originates from a study of blood T cell repertoires in COVID-19. CDR1 is SQVTM, CDR2 ANQGSEA, per germline. This CDR3 is built from 13 residues. Trimming cost V 7 bases and J 1 base; bases outside gene matches: 6. As originally analysed: Amplification with reference gene primers provided the estimates of nucleated cell counts. This table comes from immunoSEQ multiplex PCR, and its TCRdb copy is limited to in-frame clones, with some not included. That table is the source of V, J and clone size, and D and trimming were worked out from the DNA. The data show tens of thousands of clones, with more than 85% seen just once and less than 6.5% held by the top ten.

The rearrangement joins TRBV29-1 to TRBJ1-1; 7 nucleotides match TRBD1. Sequencing was done on a sample of peripheral blood. The TCR originated in an older man in a cohort sampled during active COVID-19. CDR3 sequence reads: CSGGDRTNTEAFF. The CDR3 nucleotides are TGCAGCGGGGGGGACAGAACGAACACTGAAGCTTTCTTT. The variable domain in full, with the rest retrieved from reference TRBV29-1 and TRBJ1-1, is SAVISQKPSRDICQRGTSLTIQCQVDSQVTMMFWYRQQPGQSLTLIATANQGSEATYESGFVIDKFPISRPNLTFSTLTVSNMSPEDSSIYLCSGGDRTNTEAFFGQGTRLTVV.